This record covers a single T cell receptor (beta chain). Its antigen remains unidentified. CDR1 and CDR2 from the germline V gene are SQVTM and ANQGSEA. The CDR3 has 15 amino acids. These data belong to a study of CXCR3-negative and CXCR3-positive naive CD8 T cells. General observations from the study: Researchers reported similar TRBV-TRBJ usage in naive CXCR3-negative and CXCR3-positive cells, though memory differed. Naive cells that were CXCR3-positive had more hydrophobic TRB CDR3s (compared with CXCR3-negative naive cells).

The authors made the TRB cDNA libraries by 5' RACE using UMI labels. From the 5' RACE reads, TCRdb lists one entry per CDR3 protein and no DNA. The sample table includes 95,000 to 100,000 distinct CDR3 sequences. Sequencing was performed on naive CXCR3+ CD8+ T cells from blood. The subset is: CD45RO-CCR7+CD27+CD95- naive CD8+ T cells expressing CXCR3 (TNR3+). The source is a human donor in good health. Some clones in this sample may be carry-over from other donors' samples. The chain employs TRBV29-1 and TRBJ2-4. The CDR3 loop reads CSVEDVAGAKNIQYF.